This T cell receptor beta chain was found in a study of human thymus T cells. Worth noting for this clone: Its antigen is still unknown.

From resections taken during corrective heart surgery, the thymus tissue was obtained. Only in-frame clones appear in the TCRdb table, and some are missing; sequencing was by immunoSEQ multiplex PCR. The profile covers roughly 130,000 clones, with around 94% appearing a single time and approximately 0.022% taken by the ten largest. Broader study findings: Related work showed strongly overlapping thymic repertoires across unrelated individuals.

Material for sequencing was thymus tissue. The receptor comes from a boy younger than two with a congenital heart defect but otherwise immunologically healthy.

CDR3 protein: CASGTPFYEQYF. CDR3 sequence (DNA): TGTGCCAGCGGGACACCTTTCTACGAGCAGTACTTC. J is TRBJ2-7 and V is TRBV6-5, with a possible D match to TRBD1 (6 bases). The CDR3 runs to 12 residues. The V gene lost 8 bases and the J gene lost 3 bases, with 11 bases spanning the gap. Germline loops: CDR1 MNHEY, CDR2 SVGAGI.